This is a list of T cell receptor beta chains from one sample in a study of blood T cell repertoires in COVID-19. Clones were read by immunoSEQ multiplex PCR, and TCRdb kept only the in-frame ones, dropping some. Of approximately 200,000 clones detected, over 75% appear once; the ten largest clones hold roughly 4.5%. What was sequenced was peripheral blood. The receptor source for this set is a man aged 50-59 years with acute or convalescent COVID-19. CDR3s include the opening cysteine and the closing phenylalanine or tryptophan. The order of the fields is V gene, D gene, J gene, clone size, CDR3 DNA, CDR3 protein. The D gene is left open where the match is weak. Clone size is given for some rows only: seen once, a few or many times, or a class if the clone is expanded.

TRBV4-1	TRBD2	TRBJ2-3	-	TGCGCCAGCAGCCAACGGACTAGCGGGGGGGCAGGGGATACGCAGTATTTT	CASSQRTSGGAGDTQYF
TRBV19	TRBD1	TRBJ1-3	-	TGTGCCAGTAGTGTCACAGGGGACACCATATATTTT	CASSVTGDTIYF
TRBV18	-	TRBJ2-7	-	TGTGCCAGCTCACTGGGACTTTACGAGCAGTACTTC	CASSLGLYEQYF
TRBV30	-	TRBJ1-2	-	TGTGCCTGGACCCGGGGGGGGAGCGTGAGGGGCTACACCTTC	CAWTRGGSVRGYTF
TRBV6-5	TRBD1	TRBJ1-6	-	TGTGCCAGCAGTTATGACAGGGGCTACCAGAATTCACCCCTCCACTTT	CASSYDRGYQNSPLHF
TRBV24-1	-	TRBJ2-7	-	TGTGCCACCAGTGATTTGCTGGAGCCCTGGGGGAAAGGGACTTACGAGCAGTACTTC	CATSDLLEPWGKGTYEQYF
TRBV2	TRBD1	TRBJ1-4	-	TGTGCCAGCACGTTTCCGGGACAGGGTTTGGAAAAACTGTTTTTT	CASTFPGQGLEKLFF
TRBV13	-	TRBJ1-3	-	TGTGCCAGCAGCCGCGGGGCGTCTGGAAACACCATATATTTT	CASSRGASGNTIYF
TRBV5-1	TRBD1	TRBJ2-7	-	TGCGCCAGCAGCTTGGGACAGGGGTTCGGGGAGCAGTACTTC	CASSLGQGFGEQYF
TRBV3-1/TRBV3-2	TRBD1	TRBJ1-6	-	TGTGCCAGCAGCGACCGGGACAGGGGCAATTCACCCCTCCACTTT	CASSDRDRGNSPLHF
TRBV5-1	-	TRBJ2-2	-	TGCGCCAGCAGCTTGGCCGGGAACACGTACACCGGGGAGCTGTTTTTT	CASSLAGNTYTGELFF
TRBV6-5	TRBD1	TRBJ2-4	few	TGTGCCAGCACTCGCTCGAGGGGGCGCCAGAACATTCAGTACTTC	CASTRSRGRQNIQYF
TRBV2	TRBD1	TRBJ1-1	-	TGTGCCAGCAGTCCACCGGGGACAGGGGGCGGAACTGAAGCTTTCTTT	CASSPPGTGGGTEAFF
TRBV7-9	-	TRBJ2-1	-	TGTGCCAGCAGCTTAGCGGCAGGTGTGAATGAGCAGTTCTTC	CASSLAAGVNEQFF
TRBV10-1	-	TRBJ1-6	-	TGCGCCAGCAGTGAGTCGAGCGTGAATTCACCCCTCCACTTT	CASSESSVNSPLHF
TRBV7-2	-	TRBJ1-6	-	TGTGCCAGCAGCTTAGTTCAGGGCCTTAATTCACCCCTCCACTTT	CASSLVQGLNSPLHF
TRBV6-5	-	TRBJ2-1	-	TGTGCCAGCAGTTACTCTGGGGCAGTGGGGTACAATGAGCAGTTCTTC	CASSYSGAVGYNEQFF
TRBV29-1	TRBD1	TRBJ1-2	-	TGCAGCGTTGGGGGACAGGACTATGGCTACACCTTC	CSVGGQDYGYTF
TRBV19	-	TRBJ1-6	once	TGTGCCAGTCGGGGAGTGAGCTCCTATAATTCACCCCTCCACTTT	CASRGVSSYNSPLHF
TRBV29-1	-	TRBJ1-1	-	TGCAGCGCCTCGGGACAAACGAACACTGAAGCTTTCTTT	CSASGQTNTEAFF
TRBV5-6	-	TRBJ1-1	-	TGTGCCAGCAGCAGCTTAGACAGGTTGCAAGGAGCTTTCTTT	CASSSLDRLQGAFF
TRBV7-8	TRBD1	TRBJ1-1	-	TGTGCCAGCAGCCGAACGAACAGGGGCCCCAACACTGAAGCTTTCTTT	CASSRTNRGPNTEAFF
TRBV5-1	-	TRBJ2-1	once	TGCGCCAGCAGCTTGGCCCAGTTCTCGAGGGAACAGGGCAATGAGCAGTTCTTC	CASSLAQFSREQGNEQFF
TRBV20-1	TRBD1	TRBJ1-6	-	TGCAGTGCTAGTGCGGGACAGGCAGTCAATTCACCCCTCCACTTT	CSASAGQAVNSPLHF
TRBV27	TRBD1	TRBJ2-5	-	TGTGCCAGCAGTTTGCACAGGGGGTTGGTAAAGACCCAGTACTTC	CASSLHRGLVKTQYF
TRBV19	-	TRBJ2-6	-	TGTGCCAGTAGTATCAGGGCGTCGAGCTCTGGGGCCAACGTCCTGACTTTC	CASSIRASSSGANVLTF
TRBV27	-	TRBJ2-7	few	TGTGCCAGCAGTTTGAACAGTCAATACGAGCAGTACTTC	CASSLNSQYEQYF
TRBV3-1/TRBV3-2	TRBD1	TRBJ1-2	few	TGTGCCAGCAGTGGGGACAGGGTTAAGGGCTACACCTTC	CASSGDRVKGYTF
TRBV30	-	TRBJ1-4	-	TGTGCCTGGAGCGAACGCAGCGGGGGGAGGAGGCTGTTTTTT	CAWSERSGGRRLFF
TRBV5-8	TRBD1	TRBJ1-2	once	TGTGCCAGCAGCGACCCGGGACAGCCCTATGGCTACACCTTC	CASSDPGQPYGYTF
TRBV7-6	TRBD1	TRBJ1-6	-	TGTGCCAGCAGCACCCGGGACAGGGTGGATTCACCCCTCCACTTT	CASSTRDRVDSPLHF
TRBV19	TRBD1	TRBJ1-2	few	TGTGCCAGTAGTATAACTGGTACAGGGGGTTATTTCTATGGCTACACCTTC	CASSITGTGGYFYGYTF
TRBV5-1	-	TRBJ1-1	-	TGCGCCAGCAGCGCCGGGTTCGGGATGAACACTGAAGCTTTCTTT	CASSAGFGMNTEAFF
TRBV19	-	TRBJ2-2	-	TGTGCCAGTAGTCTCACAGGGAACACCGGGGAGCTGTTTTTT	CASSLTGNTGELFF
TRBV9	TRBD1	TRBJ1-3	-	TGTGCCAGCAGCGTAGATTCCCAGACAGGGGTGAGAAACACCATATATTTT	CASSVDSQTGVRNTIYF
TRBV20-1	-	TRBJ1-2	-	TGCAGTGCTAGTGCCAGGCGGGGGATAGACTATGGCTACACCTTC	CSASARRGIDYGYTF
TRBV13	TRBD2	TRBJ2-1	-	TGTGCCAGCAGCCCGGGGACTAGCGGGGGGGTCCGCTCCTACAATGAGCAGTTCTTC	CASSPGTSGGVRSYNEQFF
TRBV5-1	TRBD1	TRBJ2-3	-	TGCGCCAGCAGCTTTGGACAGGGGGGAACAGATACGCAGTATTTT	CASSFGQGGTDTQYF
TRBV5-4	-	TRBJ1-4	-	TGTGCCAGCAGCTTCGGACAGACGAAGCTGTTTTTT	CASSFGQTKLFF
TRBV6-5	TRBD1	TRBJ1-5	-	TGTGCCAGCAGAACAGGGGGCTACAATCAGCCCCAGCATTTT	CASRTGGYNQPQHF
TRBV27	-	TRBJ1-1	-	TGTGCCAGCAGTTCAATGGGCGTGGCAGTTCCTGAAGCTTTCTTT	CASSSMGVAVPEAFF
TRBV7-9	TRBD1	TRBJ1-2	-	TGTGCCAGCAGCCCAATAGGCAGGGGGCGCCGGTACTATGGCTACACCTTC	CASSPIGRGRRYYGYTF
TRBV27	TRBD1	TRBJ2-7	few	TGTGCCAGCAGGCGAAGCACGGGACAGGGATCCTACGAGCAGTACTTC	CASRRSTGQGSYEQYF
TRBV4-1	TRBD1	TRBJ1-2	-	TGCGCCAGCAGCCAAGGGGAGACAGGGAAACTCAACTATGGCTACACCTTC	CASSQGETGKLNYGYTF
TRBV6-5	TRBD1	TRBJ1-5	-	TGTGCCAGCAGTCAAAAGTGGACAGGGAGGCAGCCCCAGCATTTT	CASSQKWTGRQPQHF
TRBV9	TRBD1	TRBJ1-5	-	TGTGCCAGCAGCGGTACAGGGGCTCCCAATCAGCCCCAGCATTTT	CASSGTGAPNQPQHF
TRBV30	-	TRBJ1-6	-	TGTGCCTGGGCGGGACTTAGAAATTCACCCCTCCACTTT	CAWAGLRNSPLHF
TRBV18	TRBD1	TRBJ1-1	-	TGTGCCAGCTCACCCGTTGGACAGGGAGGTACTGAAGCTTTCTTT	CASSPVGQGGTEAFF